The sequence of this T cell receptor (beta chain) was determined in a study of cytomegalovirus exposure and HLA in healthy donors. General study findings and limits: Immune exposure was documented only through CMV serostatus. Earlier analysis found most TCR beta V segments productive about 90% or about 30% of the time.

With 60 Vbeta and 13 Jbeta primers, the PCR was carried out. Under the authors' procedure: In a later analysis, the count reached some 75 million unique TCR beta chains, with around 10 million shared. This table comes from immunoSEQ multiplex PCR, and its TCRdb copy is limited to in-frame clones, with some not included. D and trimming come from the DNA, and the V and J calls and clone size come from that table. The table lists under 200,000 clones. CDR1 and CDR2 from the germline V gene are GTSNPN and SVGIG (reference sequence). The germline V and J ends were trimmed by 5 bases and 0 bases, with 12 bases remaining between them. CDR3 size: 14 residues. With regard to this clone: What it recognizes is unknown.

Sequenced: PBMCs. The source is a young man in good health and CMV-seronegative. The V and J genes are TRBV30 and TRBJ2-3; weak D call: TRBD1 (6 bases). The CDR3 coding sequence is TGTGCCTGGGTCAGGGGTTTGAGCACAGATACGCAGTATTTT. This gives the protein CAWVRGLSTDTQYF.